This TCR beta chain was found in a study of T cells in Graves' hyperthyroidism and ophthalmopathy. Points from the study as a whole: Most expanded thyroid clonotypes above 0.001 also appeared in blood. For ophthalmopathy, model prediction preceded onset by a median around 7 months.

In this sample, this clonotype turned up many times. Its antigen is unidentified. RNA transcripts yielded amplified TCR beta CDR3 regions. The HTBI primer set was used in a first-round RT-PCR of the TCR CDR3. TCRdb reanalysed the multiplex PCR reads using MiXCR and keeps one entry per CDR3 protein. The sample includes over 350,000 distinct CDR3 sequences, about 15% seen only once; the top ten take around 13%. The sequence was obtained from a young man with Graves' ophthalmopathy. Sequencing was done on a sample of blood.

The CDR3 loop is CASSHVGSRNEQFF. CDR3 sequence (DNA): TGTGCCAGCAGCCACGTAGGATCCCGGAATGAGCAGTTCTTC. The chain is built from TRBV12-3 or TRBV12-4 and TRBJ2-1; D remains ambiguous. CDR3 length: 14 residues. V lost 6 bases, J lost 7 bases, and 16 bases lay in between.